This TCR beta chain was recorded in a study of beta chain features in type 1 diabetes. Germline V CDR1 and CDR2: SGHRS, YFSETQ. The CDR3 has 15 residues. V lost 4 bases and J lost 7, with 20 bases in between. The authors reverse transcribed all of the isolated RNA, so sequencing captured expressed TCRB transcripts. The assay was immunoSEQ multiplex PCR, and TCRdb's table has in-frame clones only and misses some. In the table there are hundreds of thousands of clones, approximately 30% of which are singletons. The genes are TRBV5-1 and TRBJ1-1; TRBD1 is a possible D gene (5 bases). Sequences were obtained from naive CD4+ T cells from blood. The clonotype originates from a young man in good health. CDR3 nucleotides: TGCGCCAGCAGCCTATTCGACTTGGGGACGGGTGAAGCTTTCTTT. This codes for CASSLFDLGTGEAFF.